These 18 T cell receptor beta chains came from one sample sequenced in a study of OX40 agonist ivuxolimab in advanced cancers. The assay was immunoSEQ multiplex PCR, and TCRdb's table has in-frame clones only and misses some. The repertoire includes about 45,000 clones, less than 90% of them detected once, and about 12% sits in the top ten. Sequencing was performed on CD4+ or CD8+ T cells sorted from blood, taken in a trial of the OX40 agonist ivuxolimab. Source of these receptors: an adult with an advanced solid tumor such as melanoma, head and neck, liver or kidney cancer.

With respect to this clone: Other nucleotide sequences in the sample specify the same CDR3. The rearrangement joins TRBV6-6 to TRBJ2-1; D is unclear. CDR3 length: 11 residues. Germline V gene lookup returns CDR1 MNHNY and CDR2 SVGAGI (reference sequence). The V end lost 0 bases, the J end lost 10 bases, and 4 bases lay between the germline ends. In DNA, the CDR3 is TGTGCCAGCAGTTACTCGCGGGAGCAGTTCTTC. It codes for CASSYSREQFF.

The gene calls are TRBV10-3 and TRBJ2-1; 12 nucleotides line up with TRBD2. V lost 10 bases and J lost 7; bases outside the gene matches: 11. CDR1 is ENHRY, CDR2 SYGVKD, per germline. The CDR3 contains 15 residues. The DNA of the CDR3 is TGTGCCACCCAAAACCCTAGCGGGAGGGGGAATGAGCAGTTCTTC. This codes for CATQNPSGRGNEQFF.

The chain recombines TRBV27 with TRBJ2-7; the D call may be TRBD1 or TRBD2 (5 bases each). Per the germline V gene, CDR1 is MNHEY and CDR2 is SMNVEV (reference sequence). This CDR3 comprises 14 residues. V shed 5 bases and J shed 8 bases, with 19 bases lying between them. The CDR3 sequence is CASSGGGRSGKQYF. CDR3 bases: TGTGCCAGCAGTGGGGGTGGCAGGTCTGGAAAGCAGTACTTC.

This sequence joins TRBV9 and TRBJ2-1; TRBD1 is a possible D gene (6 bases). Germline CDR1 reads SGDLS; CDR2 reads YYNGEE. Trimming took off 2 bases at V and 8 bases at J, with 11 bases between the two ends. The CDR3 consists of 13 residues. CDR3 DNA sequence: TGTGCCAGCAGCGTGGGGGCTTTAGATGAGCAGTTCTTC. Its translation: CASSVGALDEQFF. The variable domain in full, with the rest retrieved from reference TRBV9 and TRBJ2-1, is DSGVTQTPKHLITATGQRVTLRCSPRSGDLSVYWYQQSLDQGLQFLIQYYNGEERAKGNILERFSAQQFPDLHSELNLSSLELGDSALYFCASSVGALDEQFFGPGTRLTVL.

This sequence joins TRBV27 and TRBJ2-2, with 11 bases that match TRBD1. After removal of 8 bases from V and 6 bases from J, the junction contained 14 bases not matched to a gene. Germline V gives CDR1 MNHEY, CDR2 SMNVEV (reference sequence). This CDR3 region has 17 residues. DNA for the CDR3: TGTGCCAGCTGTAGGACAGGGGGCGAATACACCTCCGGGGAGCTGTTTTTT. Translation: CASCRTGGEYTSGELFF.

The genes are TRBV30 and TRBJ1-6; D ambiguous. Germline V gene data show CDR1 as GTSNPN and CDR2 as SVGIG (reference sequence). V gave up 2 bases and J gave up 3 bases, with 11 bases separating them. This CDR3 is 15 amino acids long. CDR3 DNA: TGTGCCTGGAGTTATCGGAGTTTCTATAATTCACCCCTCCACTTT. Amino acid sequence: CAWSYRSFYNSPLHF.

The V and J genes are TRBV9 and TRBJ2-3; D is undetermined. The CDR3 covers 12 residues. Germline values: CDR1 SGDLS, CDR2 YYNGEE. The V gene lost 6 bases and the J gene lost 0 bases, with 5 bases spanning the gap. CDR3 DNA: TGTGCCAGCACCTTTAGCACAGATACGCAGTATTTT. Protein product: CASTFSTDTQYF.

This CDR3 is CASSHRGETTEAFF. The CDR3 nucleotides are TGTGCCAGCAGCCATAGGGGTGAGACAACTGAAGCTTTCTTT. This chain joins TRBV5-5 and TRBJ1-1, with D perhaps TRBD1 (5 bases). Deletions cut 4 bases from V and 5 bases from J, with 15 bases between. CDR3 length: 14 amino acids. Germline V gene sequence: CDR1 SGHKS, CDR2 YYEKEE (reference sequence).

This chain joins TRBV5-6 and TRBJ2-2, with 8 bases fitting TRBD2. The length of the CDR3 is 16 residues. Trimming took 2 bases from V and 3 from J; bases not matched to a gene: 6. Germline V gene data show CDR1 as SGHDT and CDR2 as YYEEEE. The CDR3 DNA reads TGTGCCAGCAGCTTCGGGTTCGGGGGGGACACCGGGGAGCTGTTTTTT. This translates into CASSFGFGGDTGELFF.

This clone is medium-sized (0.01 to 0.1%) in the sample. The sample has other DNA sequences that encode this CDR3 too. The chain links TRBV7-9 to TRBJ1-1; D unresolved. The CDR3 consists of 12 residues. Germline V lookup: CDR1 SEHNR, CDR2 FQNEAQ (reference sequence). Trimming took 3 bases from V and 3 from J, leaving 5 bases between them. The CDR3 loop reads CASSFGDTEAFF. The DNA of the CDR3 is TGTGCCAGCAGCTTCGGCGACACTGAAGCTTTCTTT.

This clone has just a few counts. The genes are TRBV25-1 and TRBJ1-6; TRBD1 agrees at 10 bases. The V gene's germline CDR1 is MGHDK and CDR2 SYGVNS. The J segment lost 7 bases and the V segment lost 5 bases, leaving 2 bases of the junction unmatched. The CDR3 has 14 residues. Written as DNA, the CDR3 is TGTGCCAGCAGTTTGGGACAGGGGAATTCACCCCTCCACTTT. It is translated as CASSLGQGNSPLHF.

The chain is built from TRBV9 and TRBJ2-1, with D possibly matching TRBD1 (5 bases). Trimming cost V 3 bases and J 9 bases, with 19 bases left between them. The CDR3 is 15 residues long. The germline V gene has CDR1 SGDLS and CDR2 YYNGEE. The CDR3 DNA reads as TGTGCCAGCAGCGATACAGGTGCTAGTAAGAGTGAGCAGTTCTTC. Residues: CASSDTGASKSEQFF.

This sequence joins TRBV7-9 and TRBJ1-1, with TRBD1 matching 8 bases. V dropped 4 bases and J dropped 1; count of bases not matched to a gene: 5. The CDR3 covers 15 residues. The germline gives CDR1 SEHNR, CDR2 FQNEAQ (reference sequence). CDR3 DNA: TGTGCCAGCAGCTCATCCGGGACAGGGAACACTGAAGCTTTCTTT. Its protein product is CASSSSGTGNTEAFF.

CDR3 amino acids: CASGGQGYNEQFF. The CDR3, as DNA: TGTGCCAGCGGCGGACAGGGCTACAATGAGCAGTTCTTC. The chain recombines TRBV7-9 with TRBJ2-1, with TRBD1 matching 8 bases. V gave up 8 bases and J gave up 3 bases; unmatched junction bases: 3. The germline V gene has CDR1 SEHNR and CDR2 FQNEAQ (reference sequence). The CDR3 is made up of 13 amino acids.

The gene calls are TRBV19 and TRBJ1-2; possible D gene TRBD1, 5 bases. This CDR3 has 14 amino acids. In germline, CDR1 is LNHDA, CDR2 SQIVND (reference sequence). V lost 7 bases and J lost 5, with 17 bases in between. The CDR3 here is CASTAWGTLYGYTF. DNA of the CDR3: TGTGCCAGTACCGCCTGGGGCACACTATATGGCTACACCTTC.

The genes are TRBV6-5 and TRBJ1-5, with a possible D match to TRBD1 (6 bases). This CDR3 comprises 15 residues. In germline, CDR1 is MNHEY, CDR2 SVGAGI. V dropped 6 bases and J dropped 4 bases, with 16 bases sitting between them. CDR3 in DNA: TGTGCCAGCAGCCCCCCCGGGGGGCGTAATCAGCCCCAGCATTTT. Its translation is CASSPPGGRNQPQHF.

The genes are TRBV15 and TRBJ1-5; 8 bases are shared with TRBD1. The germline V gene encodes CDR1 LNHNV and CDR2 YYDKDF (reference sequence). The CDR3 has 17 residues. The junction had 7 bases not matched to a gene; V was cut back by 0 bases and J by 3 bases. For the CDR3, the DNA is TGTGCCACCAGCAGAGATCCACGGGACAGGAACAATCAGCCCCAGCATTTT. It specifies CATSRDPRDRNNQPQHF.

The chain joins TRBV4-3 to TRBJ2-2; no clear D gene. CDR1 and CDR2 (germline): LGHNA, YSLEER. Trimming took off 4 bases at V and 8 bases at J, with 8 bases between the two ends. CDR3 length: 12 residues. CDR3 protein: CASSLGSGELFF. DNA of the CDR3: TGCGCCAGCAGCCTTGGCTCAGGGGAGCTGTTTTTT.